Reported below is one TCR beta chain. The data belong to a study of blood T cell repertoires in COVID-19. Turning to the study itself: Whether acute or convalescent, the COVID-19 samples came from the United States, Italy and Spain.

J gave up 0 bases and V 5 bases, and 6 bases lay outside the gene matches. CDR1 and CDR2 (germline): MNHEY, SVGEGT. The CDR3 is made up of 16 amino acids. In the authors' methods: Scientists estimated how many nucleated cells there were by amplifying reference gene primers. Sequenced by immunoSEQ multiplex PCR; TCRdb stores in-frame clones only, minus some. The V and J calls and clone size come from that table; D and trimming were worked out from the DNA. Here the sample spans 100,000 to 150,000 clones, 85% to 90% being singletons. Sequenced: peripheral blood. The V and J genes are TRBV6-2 or TRBV6-3 and TRBJ2-1, with 8 bases that match TRBD1. The sequence was obtained from a man in his 60s with acute or convalescent COVID-19. The DNA for the CDR3 is TGTGCCAGCAGTATTCCGACAGGGGCCTCCTACAATGAGCAGTTCTTC. It translates to CASSIPTGASYNEQFF.